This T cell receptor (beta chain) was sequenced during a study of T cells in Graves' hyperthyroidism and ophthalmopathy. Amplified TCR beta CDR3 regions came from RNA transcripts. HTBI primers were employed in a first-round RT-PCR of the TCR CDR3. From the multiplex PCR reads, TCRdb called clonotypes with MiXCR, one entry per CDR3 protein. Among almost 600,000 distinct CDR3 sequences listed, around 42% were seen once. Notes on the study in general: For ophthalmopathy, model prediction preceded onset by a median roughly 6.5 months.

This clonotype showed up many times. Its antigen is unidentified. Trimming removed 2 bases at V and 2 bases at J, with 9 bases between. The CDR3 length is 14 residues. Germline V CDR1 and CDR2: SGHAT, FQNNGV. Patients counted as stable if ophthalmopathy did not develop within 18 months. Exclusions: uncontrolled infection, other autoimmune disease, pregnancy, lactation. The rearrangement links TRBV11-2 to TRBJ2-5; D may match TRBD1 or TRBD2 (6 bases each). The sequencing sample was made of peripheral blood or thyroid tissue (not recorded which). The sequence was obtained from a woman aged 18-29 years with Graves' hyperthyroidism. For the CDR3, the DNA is TGTGCCAGCAGCTTAAGGGGGGAACAAGAGACCCAGTACTTC. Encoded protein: CASSLRGEQETQYF.